This TCR beta chain was identified in a study of identical twins. Overall study findings and caveats: With abundant cord blood beta clonotypes, insertions were fewer; memory repertoires showed no such pattern.

CDR1 DFQATT and CDR2 SNEGSKA come from the germline V gene (reference sequence). The ends lost 5 bases at V and 4 bases at J; junction bases unmatched: 14. This CDR3 is built from 16 residues. This clonotype occurred many times. No antigen is known for it. TCRdb passed the 5' RACE reads through MiXCR, listing each CDR3 protein once. The table lists hundreds of thousands of distinct CDR3 sequences, approximately 9% of them singletons. These data also formed part of another study, on yellow fever vaccine responses in identical twins. That study adds: Twins' vaccine T cell responses reportedly seemed partly convergent and partly personalized.

V and J are TRBV20-1 and TRBJ1-1, with 9 bases lining up with TRBD1. The receptor comes from a woman aged 18-35 years in good health. Specimen: PBMCs. The CDR3 loop reads CSADGQTVTGGTEAFF. In DNA, the CDR3 is TGCAGTGCTGATGGCCAGACGGTGACAGGGGGCACTGAAGCTTTCTTT.